This TCR beta chain is drawn from a study of tumor-infiltrating lymphocytes in primary liver carcinoma. Co-extracted RNA and DNA came from roughly 20-30 mg of unsorted bulk tissue. Regarding this clonotype: Compared with germline, one end of the junction differs, possibly owing to a read error.

A constant-region primer primed TCR beta cDNA synthesis from roughly 500 ng of total RNA. TCR beta libraries came from three nested multiplex PCR rounds using slightly modified ARM-PCR. One entry per CDR3 protein results from TCRdb running MiXCR on the multiplex PCR reads. The data hold roughly 190,000 distinct CDR3 sequences, with around 81% observed a single time. The sequencing sample was made of tumor tissue from primary liver carcinoma. This TCR was recovered from a man aged 35 to 55 with primary liver carcinoma and hepatitis B virus infection.

The CDR3 DNA sequence: TGTGCCAGCAGCTTAGTAGGAATAGCGGGACAGAACACCGAGGAGCTGTTTTTT. This gives the protein CASSLVGIAGQNTEELFF. This chain connects TRBV7-9 to TRBJ2-2; perhaps TRBD2 as D (8 bases). The CDR3 length is 18 residues. Per the germline V gene, CDR1 is SEHNR and CDR2 is FQNEAQ (reference sequence).